The 23 T cell receptor beta chains listed next were all sequenced from one sample in a study of blood T cell repertoires in COVID-19 (dated by TCRdb to 2020 to 2022). The library relied on the immunoSEQ multiplex PCR assay. Sourced from immuneACCESS, this table was stored by TCRdb with only in-frame sequences that have V and J called. A share of the clones is absent; for the studies checked, an unresolved V gene accounts for under half, and the remainder has no known explanation. Recorded for this sample are 180,000 or so clones; approximately 83% of them occurred a single time. 5.5% to 8% of the sample goes to the ten largest clones. Sample: peripheral blood. Source of these receptors: a woman aged 40 to 50 with COVID-19, enrolled during active disease.

J is TRBJ1-1 and V is TRBV5-5; D gene unclear. Germline lookup yields CDR1 SGHKS and CDR2 YYEKEE (reference sequence). The V and J ends lost 0 bases and 0 bases respectively, with 6 bases between them. CDR3 length: 14 amino acids. In DNA form, the CDR3 reads TGTGCCAGCAGCTTGGGAGGTATGAACACTGAAGCTTTCTTT. It translates to CASSLGGMNTEAFF.

This clone was counted ten times or more. V and J are TRBV18 and TRBJ1-2; 7 bases are shared with TRBD1. Germline V lookup: CDR1 KGHSH, CDR2 LQKENI. The CDR3 is 15 residues long. After removal of 4 bases from V and 0 bases from J, the junction contained 5 bases not matched to a gene. CDR3 in DNA: TGTGCCAGCTCACTCCAGGACAGGACTAACTATGGCTACACCTTC. Translated: CASSLQDRTNYGYTF.

This chain connects TRBV5-1 to TRBJ2-5; D is perhaps TRBD2 (6 bases). The CDR3 is made up of 13 amino acids. Germline lookup yields CDR1 SGHRS and CDR2 YFSETQ. Between the trimmed V and J ends, which lost 6 bases and 2 bases, there was a span of 11 bases. Written as DNA, the CDR3 is TGCGCCAGCACCCCTCGGGGGCAAGAGACCCAGTACTTC. Protein sequence: CASTPRGQETQYF.

The V and J genes are TRBV15 and TRBJ1-4, with TRBD1 matching over 9 bases. The germline V gene has CDR1 LNHNV and CDR2 YYDKDF (reference sequence). The J segment lost 6 bases and the V segment lost 1 base, leaving 6 bases of the junction unmatched. The CDR3 loop spans 16 amino acids. CDR3 bases: TGTGCCACCAGCAGAGGGCAGACAGGGGGTGATGAAAAACTGTTTTTT. Its protein product is CATSRGQTGGDEKLFF.

This chain connects TRBV6-4 to TRBJ2-1; 11 bases match TRBD2. Germline V gives CDR1 MRHNA, CDR2 SNTAGT. V gave up 3 bases and J gave up 9 bases; unmatched junction bases: 7. The CDR3 contains 15 residues. The CDR3 DNA reads as TGTGCCAGCAGTGATTTGACTAGCGGGATTGGTGAGCAGTTCTTC. Translated, it gives CASSDLTSGIGEQFF.

The rearrangement joins TRBV5-1 to TRBJ2-1; the match to TRBD2 covers 7 bases. The germline CDR1 and CDR2 sequences are SGHRS and YFSETQ. The junction had 7 bases not matched to a gene; V was cut back by 4 bases and J by 6 bases. The CDR3 is made up of 14 amino acids. The CDR3 region is CASSPSGYGNEQFF. The CDR3 region has the DNA TGCGCCAGCAGCCCTAGCGGATACGGCAATGAGCAGTTCTTC.

The V call is TRBV4-1, the J call TRBJ1-2; D unresolved. V was clipped by 3 bases and J by 0 bases, with 14 bases between them. CDR1 and CDR2 from the germline V gene are MGHRA and YSYEKL. The CDR3 has 16 amino acids. Here the CDR3 reads CASSQVRVGANYGYTF. CDR3 bases: TGCGCCAGCAGCCAGGTGAGGGTGGGAGCTAACTATGGCTACACCTTC.

The V call is TRBV27, the J call TRBJ2-3; no reliable D call. Germline CDR1 MNHEY, CDR2 SMNVEV (reference sequence). CDR3 size: 16 residues. With 0 bases removed from V and 0 bases from J, the gap between germline ends came to 10 bases. The CDR3 region is CASSLSWALSTDTQYF. The CDR3 nucleotides read TGTGCCAGCAGTTTATCTTGGGCCTTGAGCACAGATACGCAGTATTTT.

The V call is TRBV23-1, the J call TRBJ2-1, with 10 bases that match TRBD2. TRBV23-1 is an ORF for which the function is uncertain. The V segment lost 0 bases and the J segment 6 bases; nucleotides outside the gene matches: 8. This CDR3 contains 17 residues. The CDR3 sequence is CASSQSYLAGAPNEQFF. The DNA for the CDR3 is TGCGCCAGCAGTCAATCCTATCTAGCGGGGGCCCCCAATGAGCAGTTCTTC.

The V call is TRBV9, the J call TRBJ1-6; D possibly corresponds to TRBD1 (6 bases). V gave up 4 bases and J gave up 7 bases, with 21 bases separating them. The CDR3 extends over 17 amino acids. Germline V gives CDR1 SGDLS, CDR2 YYNGEE. The CDR3: CASSPRSGTLGNSPLHF. CDR3 in DNA: TGTGCCAGCAGCCCTCGGTCCGGGACACTAGGGAATTCACCCCTCCACTTT.

This clone has only a few counts. V and J are TRBV11-2 and TRBJ2-5; no firm D call. Germline-derived CDR1 and CDR2 are SGHAT and FQNNGV. CDR3 length equals 11 residues. V lost 6 bases and J lost 5, with 7 bases in between. CDR3 sequence reads: CASSLRETQYF. In nucleotides, the CDR3 is TGTGCCAGCAGTCTACGGGAGACCCAGTACTTC.

The chain combines TRBV5-1 with TRBJ2-3, with 11 bases that match TRBD2. This CDR3 has 17 amino acids. Germline CDR1 SGHRS, CDR2 YFSETQ. V lost 0 bases, J lost 3 bases, and 6 bases stayed unmatched. The CDR3: CASSLAELAGATDTQYF. CDR3 nucleotides: TGCGCCAGCAGCTTGGCGGAACTAGCGGGGGCAACAGATACGCAGTATTTT.

This chain links TRBV2 with TRBJ2-1, with TRBD2 matching over 11 bases. CDR1 SNHLY and CDR2 FYNNEI come from the germline V gene. The CDR3 covers 17 residues. V shed 0 bases and J 7 bases; nucleotides not matched to a gene: 8. CDR3 residues: CASSEAVGTSGGNEQFF. The CDR3 region has the DNA TGTGCCAGCAGTGAAGCTGTTGGGACTAGCGGAGGAAATGAGCAGTTCTTC.

This clone was observed a handful of times. The chain carries TRBV10-1 and TRBJ2-2; D uncertain. The V end lost 6 bases, the J end lost 0 bases, and 11 bases lay between the germline ends. The CDR3 spans 15 residues. Germline V gives CDR1 WNHNN, CDR2 SYGVQD (reference sequence). CDR3: CASSPVRTNTGELFF. The CDR3 DNA reads TGCGCCAGCAGCCCCGTGAGGACGAACACCGGGGAGCTGTTTTTT.

CDR3 nucleotide sequence: TGTGCCAGTAGAAGGACTAGCGCCCAAGAGACCCAGTACTTC. It codes for CASRRTSAQETQYF. The chain joins TRBV19 to TRBJ2-5, with 9 bases lining up with TRBD2. Germline trimming cut 6 bases from V and 1 base from J; bases unmatched to any gene: 3. This CDR3 spans 14 amino acids. CDR1 is LNHDA, CDR2 SQIVND, per germline (reference sequence). The entire variable domain, with the rest obtained from reference TRBV19 and TRBJ2-5, is as follows: DGGITQSPKYLFRKEGQNVTLSCEQNLNHDAMYWYRQDPGQGLRLIYYSQIVNDFQKGDIAEGYSVSREKKESFPLTVTSAQKNPTAFYLCASRRTSAQETQYFGPGTRLLVL.

V gene TRBV4-2 combines with J gene TRBJ2-3; no definite D call. With 4 bases removed from V and 0 bases from J, the gap between germline ends came to 11 bases. The CDR3 has 15 residues. Per germline, CDR1 LGHNA and CDR2 YNFKEQ. This CDR3 is CASSPSETSTDTQYF. CDR3 bases: TGTGCCAGCAGCCCCAGCGAGACGAGCACAGATACGCAGTATTTT.

This clone appeared a single time. The chain recombines TRBV5-5 with TRBJ1-5; D possibly corresponds to TRBD1 (5 bases). This CDR3 spans 14 amino acids. Trimming pared 5 bases from V and 2 bases from J, leaving 11 bases between. CDR1 and CDR2 (germline): SGHKS, YYEKEE (reference sequence). The DNA for the CDR3 is TGTGCCAGCAGTTCCCGGGGGGGCAATCAGCCCCAGCATTTT. Encoded protein: CASSSRGGNQPQHF.

This CDR3 reads CASSLAQGDGSNQPQHF. In DNA form, the CDR3 reads TGTGCCAGCAGCTTGGCCCAGGGGGATGGGAGCAATCAGCCCCAGCATTTT. The chain uses TRBV5-6 and TRBJ1-5, with TRBD1 matching 7 bases. After removal of 0 bases from V and 1 base from J, the junction contained 7 bases not matched to a gene. The germline V gene encodes CDR1 SGHDT and CDR2 YYEEEE. The CDR3 sequence is 17 residues long.

This clone was detected a few times. The V and J genes are TRBV5-4 and TRBJ1-6; D gene uncertain. CDR1 SGHNT and CDR2 YYREEE come from the germline V gene (reference sequence). Trimming stripped 0 bases from V and 7 bases from J, with 11 bases between. This CDR3 has 15 residues. CDR3 amino acids: CASSLDAARNSPLHF. The CDR3 bases are TGTGCCAGCAGCTTGGACGCAGCGCGAAATTCACCCCTCCACTTT.

Remarks on this clone: A junction boundary mismatches the germline segment, possibly from a read error. This sequence joins TRBV18 and TRBJ2-7; 8 positions match TRBD2. Germline CDR1 reads KGHSH; CDR2 reads LQKENI. The CDR3 covers 14 residues. In DNA, the CDR3 is TGTGCCAGCTCATCACCGGGACTAGTCGTCGGGCAGTACTTC. The encoded protein is CASSSPGLVVGQYF.

The chain uses TRBV9 and TRBJ2-7, with D unclear. Deletions cut 0 bases from V and 0 bases from J, with 7 bases between. The V gene's germline CDR1 is SGDLS and CDR2 YYNGEE. CDR3 length: 14 residues. As DNA, the CDR3 is TGTGCCAGCAGCGTAGGTCCATCCTCCTACGAGCAGTACTTC. It yields the protein CASSVGPSSYEQYF.

The V gene is TRBV28, the J gene TRBJ1-1; D perhaps matches TRBD1 (6 bases). The germline gives CDR1 MDHEN, CDR2 SYDVKM. V was cut by 5 bases and J by 7 bases, with 11 bases left in between. The CDR3 runs 12 residues. CDR3 residues: CASSLGQIEAFF. The CDR3, as DNA: TGTGCCAGCAGTCTAGGACAGATTGAAGCTTTCTTT.

This rearrangement joins TRBV4-1 to TRBJ1-1; possible D gene TRBD1, 5 bases. This CDR3 has 16 amino acids. The V and J ends lost 0 bases and 0 bases respectively, with 11 bases between them. CDR1 is MGHRA and CDR2 is YSYEKL in the germline V gene. The CDR3 is CASSQDLRGLNTEAFF. Written as DNA, the CDR3 is TGCGCCAGCAGCCAAGATTTGCGGGGCCTGAACACTGAAGCTTTCTTT.